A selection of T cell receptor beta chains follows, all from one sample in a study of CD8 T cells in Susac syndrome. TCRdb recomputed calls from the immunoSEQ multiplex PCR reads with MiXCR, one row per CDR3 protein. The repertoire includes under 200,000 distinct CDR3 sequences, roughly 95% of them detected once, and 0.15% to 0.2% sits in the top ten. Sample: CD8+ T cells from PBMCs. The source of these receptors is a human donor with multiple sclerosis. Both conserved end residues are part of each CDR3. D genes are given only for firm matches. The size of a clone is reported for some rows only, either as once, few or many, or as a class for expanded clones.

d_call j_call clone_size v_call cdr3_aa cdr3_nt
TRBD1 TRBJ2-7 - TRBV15 CATSGGTGPYEQYF TGTGCCACCAGCGGCGGGACAGGACCCTACGAGCAGTACTTC
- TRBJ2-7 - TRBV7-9 CATAYGENEQYF TGTGCCACGGCCTATGGGGAAAACGAGCAGTACTTC
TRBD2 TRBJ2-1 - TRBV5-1 CASSLTSGSPNEQFF TGCGCCAGCAGCTTGACTAGCGGCTCTCCCAATGAGCAGTTCTTC
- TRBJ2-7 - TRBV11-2 CASSLYRDRYEQYF TGTGCCAGCAGCTTATATAGGGACCGCTACGAGCAGTACTTC
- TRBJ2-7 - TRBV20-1 CSASSGADYEQYF TGCAGTGCTAGTTCTGGGGCGGACTACGAGCAGTACTTC
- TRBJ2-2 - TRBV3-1 CASSRRDLKTGELFF TGTGCCAGCAGTCGCCGGGACCTGAAGACCGGGGAGCTGTTTTTT
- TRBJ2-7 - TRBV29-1 CSVTGTRISNEQYF TGCAGCGTTACCGGGACTCGAATCTCCAACGAGCAGTACTTC
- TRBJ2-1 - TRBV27 CASSSRLGGYNEQFF TGTGCCAGCAGTTCCCGACTAGGCGGTTACAATGAGCAGTTCTTC
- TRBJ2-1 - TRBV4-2 CASSNGRDEQFF TGTGCCAGCAGCAACGGGAGAGATGAGCAGTTCTTC
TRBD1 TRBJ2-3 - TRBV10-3 CAITQGQRTDTQYF TGTGCCATCACGCAGGGACAGCGCACAGATACGCAGTATTTT
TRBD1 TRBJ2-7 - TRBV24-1 CATSDGKTGEAYEQYF TGTGCCACCAGTGATGGGAAGACAGGGGAAGCCTACGAGCAGTACTTC
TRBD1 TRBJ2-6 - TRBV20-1 CSAWDRGSSGANVLTF TGCAGTGCTTGGGACAGGGGAAGCTCTGGGGCCAACGTCCTGACTTTC
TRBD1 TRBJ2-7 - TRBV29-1 CSARDSSSYEQYF TGCAGCGCGAGGGACAGCAGCTCCTACGAGCAGTACTTC
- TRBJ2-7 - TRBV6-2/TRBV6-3 CASRTGAEQYF TGTGCCAGCAGAACGGGCGCCGAGCAGTACTTC
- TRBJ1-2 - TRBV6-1 CASSGRRPIYGYTF TGTGCCAGCAGTGGGCGGCGGCCTATCTATGGCTACACCTTC
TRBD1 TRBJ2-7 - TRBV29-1 CSVDWTGAAHEQYF TGCAGCGTTGATTGGACAGGGGCGGCTCACGAGCAGTACTTC
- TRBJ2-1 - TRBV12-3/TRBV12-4 CASSFGGGAGEQFF TGTGCCAGCAGTTTTGGTGGGGGGGCAGGGGAGCAGTTCTTC
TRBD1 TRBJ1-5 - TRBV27 CASSPYDRERQPQHF TGTGCCAGCAGTCCCTATGACAGGGAGAGACAGCCCCAGCATTTT
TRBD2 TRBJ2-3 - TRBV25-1 CASERSGVTDTQYF TGTGCCAGCGAACGTAGCGGGGTCACAGATACGCAGTATTTT
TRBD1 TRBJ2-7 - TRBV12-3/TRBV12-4 CASSQGAGTEQYF TGTGCCAGCAGCCAGGGGGCGGGGACCGAGCAGTACTTC
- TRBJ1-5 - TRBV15 CATSSANQPQHF TGTGCCACCAGCTCGGCGAATCAGCCCCAGCATTTT
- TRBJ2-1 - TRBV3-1 CASSQVSHYNEQFF TGTGCCAGCAGCCAAGTGTCCCATTACAATGAGCAGTTCTTC
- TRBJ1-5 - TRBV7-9 CASSLGGSHNQPQHF TGTGCCAGCAGCTTAGGAGGGTCCCACAATCAGCCCCAGCATTTT
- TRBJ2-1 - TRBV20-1 CSASSSELYNEQFF TGCAGTGCTAGTAGTAGCGAGCTATACAATGAGCAGTTCTTC
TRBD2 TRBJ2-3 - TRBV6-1 CASTPLGSLAGWDTQYF TGTGCCAGCACCCCACTAGGTTCCCTAGCGGGGTGGGATACGCAGTATTTT
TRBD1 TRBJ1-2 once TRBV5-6 CASSLGDSGGSYGYTF TGTGCCAGCAGCTTGGGGGACAGTGGAGGTAGCTATGGCTACACCTTC
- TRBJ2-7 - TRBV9 CASSLGLLTYEQYF TGTGCCAGCAGCCTGGGCCTCCTTACATACGAGCAGTACTTC
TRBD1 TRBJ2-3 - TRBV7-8 CASSPKYGTDNTDTQYF TGTGCCAGCAGCCCGAAATATGGGACAGATAACACAGATACGCAGTATTTT
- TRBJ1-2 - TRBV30 CAWSEEENYGYTF TGTGCCTGGAGTGAGGAGGAGAACTATGGCTACACCTTC
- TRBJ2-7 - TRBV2 CASSYHMDGGSYEQYF TGTGCCAGCAGTTACCACATGGACGGGGGCTCCTACGAGCAGTACTTC
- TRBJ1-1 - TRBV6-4 CASSEGLNTEAFF TGTGCCAGCAGTGAAGGTTTGAACACTGAAGCTTTCTTT
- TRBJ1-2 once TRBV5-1 CASSLEDGGTVNGYTF TGCGCCAGCAGCTTGGAGGACGGTGGGACTGTCAATGGCTACACCTTC
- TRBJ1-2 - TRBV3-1 CASSQAGNGHGYTF TGTGCCAGCAGCCAAGCTGGCAACGGCCATGGCTACACCTTC
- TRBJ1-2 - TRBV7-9 CASSLAAYGYTF TGTGCCAGCAGCTTAGCGGCTTATGGCTACACCTTC
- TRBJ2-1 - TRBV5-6 CASRHRSSYNEQFF TGTGCCAGCCGCCACAGGAGCTCCTACAATGAGCAGTTCTTC
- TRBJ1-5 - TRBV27 CASSTGRVQPQHF TGTGCCAGCAGTACAGGGAGGGTTCAGCCCCAGCATTTT
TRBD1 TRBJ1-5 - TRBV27 CASSPGTGRSNQPQHF TGTGCCAGCAGTCCTGGGACAGGGCGGAGCAATCAGCCCCAGCATTTT
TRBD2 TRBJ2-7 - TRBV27 CASSLAGPGLVAYEQYF TGTGCCAGCAGTTTAGCTGGCCCGGGACTAGTAGCCTACGAGCAGTACTTC
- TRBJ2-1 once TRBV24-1 CATSDSQYNEQFF TGTGCCACCAGTGATAGCCAGTACAATGAGCAGTTCTTC
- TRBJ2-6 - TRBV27 CASSPRTGQGANVLTF TGTGCCAGCAGCCCGCGTACAGGCCAGGGGGCCAACGTCCTGACTTTC
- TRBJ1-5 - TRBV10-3 CAISPGYNQPQHF TGTGCCATCAGTCCAGGGTACAATCAGCCCCAGCATTTT
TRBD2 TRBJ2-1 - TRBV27 CASSTGGVYNEQFF TGTGCCAGCAGTACGGGGGGGGTCTACAATGAGCAGTTCTTC
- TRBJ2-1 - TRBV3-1 CASSQVLREMDQFF TGTGCCAGCAGCCAAGTGTTGCGGGAAATGGATCAGTTCTTC
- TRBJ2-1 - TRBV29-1 CSVSMRATTGNEQFF TGCAGCGTCAGTATGAGGGCAACGACGGGGAATGAGCAGTTCTTC
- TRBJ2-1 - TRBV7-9 CASSLAGGTVREQFF TGTGCCAGCAGCTTAGCGGGAGGTACGGTTAGAGAGCAGTTCTTC
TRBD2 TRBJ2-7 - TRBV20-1 CSALSGRSSYEQYF TGCAGTGCCCTTAGCGGGAGATCCTCCTACGAGCAGTACTTC
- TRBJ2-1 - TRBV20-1 CSASPSETYNEQFF TGCAGTGCTAGCCCTAGCGAAACCTACAATGAGCAGTTCTTC
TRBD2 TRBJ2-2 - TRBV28 CASSLRTSGYTGELFF TGTGCCAGCAGTTTACGGACTAGCGGCTACACCGGGGAGCTGTTTTTT
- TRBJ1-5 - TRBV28 CASSWVGSNQPQHF TGTGCCAGCAGCTGGGTCGGCAGCAATCAGCCCCAGCATTTT
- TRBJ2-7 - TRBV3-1 CASSPSTYEQYF TGTGCCAGCAGCCCCAGCACCTACGAGCAGTACTTC
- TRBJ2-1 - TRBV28 CASSFDYDEQFF TGTGCCAGCAGTTTTGATTACGATGAGCAGTTCTTC
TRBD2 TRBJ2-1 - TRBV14 CASSQALAGEYNEQFF TGTGCCAGCAGCCAAGCCCTAGCGGGAGAGTACAATGAGCAGTTCTTC